This T cell receptor beta chain was recovered during a study of beta chain features in type 1 diabetes. What was sequenced were expressed TCRB transcripts, since all of the isolated RNA had been reverse transcribed. Some clones are missing from TCRdb's copy, which holds only in-frame ones; the method was immunoSEQ multiplex PCR. The repertoire holds 250,000 to 300,000 clones, with about 7.8% as singletons. About this clone itself: Its target is not known.

Findings and caveats of the study: It was not settled here whether HLA type affects TCRB rearrangement. Shorter TCRB CDR3s, moderately but significantly so, were found in Type 1 diabetes patients in all four CD4+ subsets.

V was trimmed by 0 bases and J by 6 bases, leaving 4 bases between them. Germline assignment: CDR1 SGHAT and CDR2 FQNNGV. This CDR3 spans 12 amino acids. The authors sorted CD4+ naive, central memory, regulatory and stem cell-like memory cells via CD45RO/CCR7/CD25/CD127/CD95/CD27. Populations isolated by sorting all had purity greater than 95%. Sequencing used central memory CD4+ T cells from blood. The V gene is TRBV11-2, the J gene TRBJ2-3; D remains unclear. The sequence was collected from a woman younger than 30 in good health. CDR3: CASSLDRDTQYF. CDR3 coding DNA: TGTGCCAGCAGCTTAGACAGGGATACGCAGTATTTT.